These 5 T cell receptor beta chains came from one sample sequenced in a study of shared clonotypes between healthy human individuals. Sequenced by immunoSEQ multiplex PCR; TCRdb stores in-frame clones only, minus some. Of about 580,000 clones listed, roughly 98% are singletons. In the naive CD8 group, cells lacked CD45RO and were positively selected for CCR7, so terminally differentiated effector memory CD45RA+ cells were left out. The sequenced material came from naive CD8+ T cells sorted from blood. The receptors were sampled from a man aged 25-40 years in good health.

This chain connects TRBV30 to TRBJ1-1; D is ambiguous. The V and J ends lost 1 base and 5 bases respectively, with 11 bases between them. The CDR3 contains 13 residues. Germline-derived CDR1 and CDR2 are GTSNPN and SVGIG (reference sequence). The CDR3 DNA is TGTGCCTGGAGTGACACCGTTTGGACTGAAGCTTTCTTT. This translates into CAWSDTVWTEAFF. Combining the CDR3 with reference TRBV30 and TRBJ1-1 gives the whole variable domain SQTIHQWPATLVQPVGSPLSLECTVEGTSNPNLYWYRQAAGRGLQLLFYSVGIGQISSEVPQNLSASRPQDRQFILSSKKLLLSDSGFYLCAWSDTVWTEAFFGQGTRLTVV.

The rearrangement joins TRBV5-1 to TRBJ1-1, with D possibly matching TRBD1 (6 bases). The V end was cut by 4 bases, the J end by 5 bases, with 15 bases between. From germline, CDR1 is SGHRS and CDR2 YFSETQ. The CDR3 length is 14 residues. The CDR3 here is CASSPLTGPTEAFF. The CDR3 DNA is TGCGCCAGCAGCCCCCTGACAGGTCCGACTGAAGCTTTCTTT.

V and J are TRBV6-5 and TRBJ2-3; either TRBD1 or TRBD2 may supply D (6 bases each). V lost 4 bases to trimming and J lost 5 bases, with 19 bases between them. Germline V gene lookup returns CDR1 MNHEY and CDR2 SVGAGI. The CDR3 is 16 amino acids. The CDR3 here is CASSSDSGAAGDTQYF. The CDR3 nucleotides read TGTGCCAGCAGTTCGGATTCGGGGGCGGCGGGAGATACGCAGTATTTT.

The chain has TRBV6-6 and TRBJ2-7; D perhaps matches TRBD2 (6 bases). V was trimmed by 8 bases and J by 4 bases, leaving 12 bases between them. Germline lookup yields CDR1 MNHNY and CDR2 SVGAGI (reference sequence). The CDR3 totals 12 residues. CDR3 residues: CASQLAGYEQYF. The CDR3 DNA sequence: TGTGCCAGCCAGCTTGCGGGGTACGAGCAGTACTTC.

This clone was recorded once. CDR3 bases: TGTGCCAGCTCACACGCTGGGTCTGGCTCCAATGAGCAGTTCTTC. Amino acids: CASSHAGSGSNEQFF. V is TRBV18 and J is TRBJ2-1; D is unclear. CDR3 size: 15 residues. V lost 4 bases and J 6 bases, leaving 16 bases between the germline ends. Germline values: CDR1 KGHSH, CDR2 LQKENI.